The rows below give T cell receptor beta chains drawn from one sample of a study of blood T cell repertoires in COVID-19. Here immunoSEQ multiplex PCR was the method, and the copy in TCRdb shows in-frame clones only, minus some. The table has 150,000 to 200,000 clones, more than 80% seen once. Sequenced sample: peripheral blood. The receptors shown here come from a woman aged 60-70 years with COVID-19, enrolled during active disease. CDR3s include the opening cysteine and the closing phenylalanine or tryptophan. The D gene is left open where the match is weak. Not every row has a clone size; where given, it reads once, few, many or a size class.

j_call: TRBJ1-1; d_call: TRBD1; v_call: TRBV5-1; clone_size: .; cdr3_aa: CASRTGTEHTEAFF; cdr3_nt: TGCGCCAGCAGGACCGGGACAGAACACACTGAAGCTTTCTTT
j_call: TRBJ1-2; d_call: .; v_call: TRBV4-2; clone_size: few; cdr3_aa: CASSGILRLDYGYTF; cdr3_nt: TGTGCCAGCAGCGGAATTTTGAGGTTGGACTATGGCTACACCTTC
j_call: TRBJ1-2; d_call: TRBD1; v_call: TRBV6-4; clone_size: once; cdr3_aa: CASSEQGVGYYGYTF; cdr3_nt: TGTGCCAGCAGCGAACAGGGGGTAGGGTACTATGGCTACACCTTC
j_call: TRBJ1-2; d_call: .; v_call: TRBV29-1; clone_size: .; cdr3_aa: CSVQGRGDYGYTF; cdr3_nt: TGCAGCGTCCAAGGCCGGGGAGACTATGGCTACACCTTC
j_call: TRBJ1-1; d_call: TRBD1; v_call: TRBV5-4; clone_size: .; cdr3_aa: CASSYATGTGTGKAFF; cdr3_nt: TGTGCCAGCAGCTATGCCACCGGGACAGGGACGGGGAAGGCTTTCTTT
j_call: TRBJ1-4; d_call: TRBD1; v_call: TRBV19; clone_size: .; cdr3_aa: CASSRQGEANEKLFF; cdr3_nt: TGTGCCAGTAGTAGACAGGGGGAGGCTAATGAAAAACTGTTTTTT
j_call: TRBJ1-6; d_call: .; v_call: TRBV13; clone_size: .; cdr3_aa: CASSWGRVPNSPLHF; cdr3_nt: TGTGCCAGCAGCTGGGGCAGGGTCCCTAATTCACCCCTCCACTTT
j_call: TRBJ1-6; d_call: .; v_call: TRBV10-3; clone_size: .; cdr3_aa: CASKLTDYNSPLHF; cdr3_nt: TGTGCCTCTAAATTGACAGATTATAATTCACCCCTCCACTTT
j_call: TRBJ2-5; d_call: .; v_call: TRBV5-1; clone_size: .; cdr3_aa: CASSLEGAGPLGETQYF; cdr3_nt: TGCGCCAGCAGCTTGGAGGGCGCAGGGCCCTTGGGGGAGACCCAGTACTTC
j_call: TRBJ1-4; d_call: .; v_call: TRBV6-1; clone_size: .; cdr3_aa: CASSERRAANEKLFF; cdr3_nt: TGTGCCAGCAGTGAAAGGAGGGCGGCTAATGAAAAACTGTTTTTT
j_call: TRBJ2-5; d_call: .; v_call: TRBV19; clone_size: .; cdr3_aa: CASSMAGRRETQYF; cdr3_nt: TGTGCCAGTAGTATGGCAGGGCGGCGAGAGACCCAGTACTTC
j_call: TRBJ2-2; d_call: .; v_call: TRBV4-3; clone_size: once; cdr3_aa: CASSRSLNRENTGELFF; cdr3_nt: TGCGCCAGCAGCCGGAGCCTGAACAGGGAAAACACCGGGGAGCTGTTTTTT
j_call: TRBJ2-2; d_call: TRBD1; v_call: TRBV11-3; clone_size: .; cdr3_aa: CASSWGTGEGGELFF; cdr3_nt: TGTGCCAGCAGCTGGGGGACAGGGGAGGGCGGGGAGCTGTTTTTT